Given below is one T cell receptor beta chain in context. Its antigen is still unknown. Germline V gene sequence: CDR1 MNHEY, CDR2 SMNVEV (reference sequence). CDR3 length: 15 amino acids. The data derive from a study of CXCR3-negative and CXCR3-positive naive CD8 T cells. Study-wide points: The study found more hydrophobic TRB CDR3s in CXCR3-positive naive cells than in CXCR3-negative naive cells.

CD8+ T cell subsets were each sorted in triplicate, around 270,000 cells apiece. Libraries were UMI-labeled 5' RACE TRB cDNA. TCRdb reprocessed the 5' RACE reads and reports one entry per CDR3 protein, with no DNA. The sample totals some 99,000 distinct CDR3 sequences. The chain couples TRBV27 to TRBJ2-1; the TCRdb D gene call, TRBD1, has no DNA to confirm it. Sequenced input: naive CXCR3+ CD8+ T cells from blood. The subset denotes: CD45RO-CCR7+CD27+CD95- naive CD8+ T cells expressing CXCR3 (TNR3+). The clonotype comes from a human donor in good health. Some clones in this sample may be carry-over from other donors' samples. CDR3: CASRKGQSSYNEQFF.